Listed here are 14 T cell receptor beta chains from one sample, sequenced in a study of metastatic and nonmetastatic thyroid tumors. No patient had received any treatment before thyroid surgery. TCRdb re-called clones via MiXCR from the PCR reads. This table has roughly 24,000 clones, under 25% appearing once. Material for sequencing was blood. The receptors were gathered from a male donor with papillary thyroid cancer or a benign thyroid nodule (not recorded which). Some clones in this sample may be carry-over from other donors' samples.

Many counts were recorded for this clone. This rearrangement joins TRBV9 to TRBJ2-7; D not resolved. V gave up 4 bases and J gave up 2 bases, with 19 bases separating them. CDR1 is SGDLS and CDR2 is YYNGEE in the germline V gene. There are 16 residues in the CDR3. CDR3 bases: TGTGCCAGCAGCCGTAGCCCCGACCCTATAGCCTACGAGCAGTACTTC. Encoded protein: CASSRSPDPIAYEQYF.

CDR3: CASSRDRGSYEQYF. CDR3 nucleotides: TGCGCCAGCAGCCGGGACAGGGGATCATACGAGCAGTACTTC. The rearrangement uses TRBV5-1 and TRBJ2-7, with 10 nucleotides matching TRBD1. This CDR3 is 14 amino acids long. Trimming cost V 4 bases and J 4 bases; bases outside gene matches: 5. In germline, CDR1 is SGHRS, CDR2 YFSETQ.

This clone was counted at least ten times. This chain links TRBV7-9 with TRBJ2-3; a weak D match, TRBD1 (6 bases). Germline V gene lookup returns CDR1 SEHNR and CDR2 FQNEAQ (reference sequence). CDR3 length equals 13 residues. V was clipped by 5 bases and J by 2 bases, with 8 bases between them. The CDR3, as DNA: TGTGCCAGCAGCCGGGACAACACAGATACGCAGTATTTT. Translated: CASSRDNTDTQYF.

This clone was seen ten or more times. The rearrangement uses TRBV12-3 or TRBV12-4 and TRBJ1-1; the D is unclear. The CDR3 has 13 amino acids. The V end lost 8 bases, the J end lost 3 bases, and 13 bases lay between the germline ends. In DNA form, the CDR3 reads TGTGCCAGCGGACTAGGAACTTACACTGAAGCTTTCTTT. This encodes CASGLGTYTEAFF.

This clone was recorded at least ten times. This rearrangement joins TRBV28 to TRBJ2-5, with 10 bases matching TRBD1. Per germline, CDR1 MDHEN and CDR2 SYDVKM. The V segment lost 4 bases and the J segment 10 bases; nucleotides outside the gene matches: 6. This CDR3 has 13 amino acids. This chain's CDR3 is CASSSWTGGDQYF. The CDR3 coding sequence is TGTGCCAGCAGTTCCTGGACAGGGGGGGACCAGTACTTC.

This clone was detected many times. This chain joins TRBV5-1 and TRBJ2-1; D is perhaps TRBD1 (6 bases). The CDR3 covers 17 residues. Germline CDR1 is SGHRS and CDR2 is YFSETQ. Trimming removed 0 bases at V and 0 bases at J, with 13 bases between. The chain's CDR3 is CASSLEPTGPSYNEQFF. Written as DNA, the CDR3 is TGCGCCAGCAGCTTGGAACCGACAGGACCCTCCTACAATGAGCAGTTCTTC.

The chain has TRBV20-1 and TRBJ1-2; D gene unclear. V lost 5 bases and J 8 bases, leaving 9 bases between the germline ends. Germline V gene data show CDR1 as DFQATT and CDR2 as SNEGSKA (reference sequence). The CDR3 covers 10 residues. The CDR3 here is CSALEEGYTF. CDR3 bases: TGCAGTGCTCTTGAGGAGGGCTACACCTTC.

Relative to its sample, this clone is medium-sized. The CDR3 region is CALGRGYTF. The DNA for the CDR3 is TGTGCCCTAGGCCGTGGCTACACCTTC. V is TRBV30 and J is TRBJ1-2; D not certain. With 8 bases removed from V and 7 bases from J, the gap between germline ends came to 8 bases. In germline, CDR1 is GTSNPN, CDR2 SVGIG (reference sequence). The CDR3 extends over 9 amino acids.

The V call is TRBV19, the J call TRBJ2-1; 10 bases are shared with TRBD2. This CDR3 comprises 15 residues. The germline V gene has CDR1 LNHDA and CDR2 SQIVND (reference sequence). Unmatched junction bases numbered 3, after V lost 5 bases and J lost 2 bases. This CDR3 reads CASSVSGRTYNEQFF. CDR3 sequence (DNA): TGTGCCAGTAGTGTTAGCGGGAGGACCTACAATGAGCAGTTCTTC.

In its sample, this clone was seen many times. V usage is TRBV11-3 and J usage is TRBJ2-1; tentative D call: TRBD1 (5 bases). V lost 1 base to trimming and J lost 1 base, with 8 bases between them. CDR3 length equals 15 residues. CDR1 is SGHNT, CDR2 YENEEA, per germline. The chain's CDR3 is CASSLVRGSYNEQFF. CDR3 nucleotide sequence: TGTGCCAGCAGCTTAGTTAGGGGTTCCTACAATGAGCAGTTCTTC. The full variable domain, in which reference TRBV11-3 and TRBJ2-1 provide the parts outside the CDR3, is EAGVVQSPRYKIIEKKQPVAFWCNPISGHNTLYWYLQNLGQGPELLIRYENEEAVDDSQLPKDRFSAERLKGVDSTLKIQPAELGDSAVYLCASSLVRGSYNEQFFGPGTRLTVL.

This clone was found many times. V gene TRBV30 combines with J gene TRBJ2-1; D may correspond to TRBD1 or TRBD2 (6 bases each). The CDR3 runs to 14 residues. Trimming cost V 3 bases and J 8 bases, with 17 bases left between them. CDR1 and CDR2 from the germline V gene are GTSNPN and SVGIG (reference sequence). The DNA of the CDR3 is TGTGCCTGGAGGGAGGCAGGGGAGGTCGATGAGCAGTTCTTC. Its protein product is CAWREAGEVDEQFF.

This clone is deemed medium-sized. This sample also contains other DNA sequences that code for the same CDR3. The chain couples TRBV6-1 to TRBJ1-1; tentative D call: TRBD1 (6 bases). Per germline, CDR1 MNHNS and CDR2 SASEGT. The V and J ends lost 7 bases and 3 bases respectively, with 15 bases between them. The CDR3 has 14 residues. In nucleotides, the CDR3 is TGTGCCAGCATTAGGATCGGGGGGCACACTGAAGCTTTCTTT. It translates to CASIRIGGHTEAFF.

Here the CDR3 DNA reads TGCGCCAGCAGCCAAGAGTATAATAATGAAAAACTGTTTTTT. This translates into CASSQEYNNEKLFF. The chain joins TRBV4-1 to TRBJ1-4; D unresolved. The CDR3 is 14 amino acids. The ends were cut back, 0 bases at V and 4 bases at J, with 6 bases in the middle. Germline CDR1 and CDR2: MGHRA and YSYEKL.

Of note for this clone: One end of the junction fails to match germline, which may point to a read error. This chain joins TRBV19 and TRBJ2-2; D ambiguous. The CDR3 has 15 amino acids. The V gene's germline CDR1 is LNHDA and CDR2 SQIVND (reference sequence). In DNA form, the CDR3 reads TGTGCCAGTAGTATGGTACAGTCAAACACCGGCGAGCTGTTTTTT. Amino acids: CASSMVQSNTGELFF.